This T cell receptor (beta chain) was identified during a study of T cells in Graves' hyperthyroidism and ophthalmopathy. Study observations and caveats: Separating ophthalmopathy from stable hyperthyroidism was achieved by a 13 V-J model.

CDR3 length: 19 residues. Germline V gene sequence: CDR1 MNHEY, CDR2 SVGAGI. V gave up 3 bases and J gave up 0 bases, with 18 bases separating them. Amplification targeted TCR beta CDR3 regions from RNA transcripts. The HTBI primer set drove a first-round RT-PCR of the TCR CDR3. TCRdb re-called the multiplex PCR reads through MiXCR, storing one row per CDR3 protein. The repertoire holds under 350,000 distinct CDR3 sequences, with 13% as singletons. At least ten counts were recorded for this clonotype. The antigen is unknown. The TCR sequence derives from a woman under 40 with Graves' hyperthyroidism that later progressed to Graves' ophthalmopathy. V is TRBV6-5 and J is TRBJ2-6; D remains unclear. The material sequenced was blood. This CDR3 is CASSYRLGLLISGANVLTF. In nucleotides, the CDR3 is TGTGCCAGCAGTTATAGGCTAGGATTACTAATCTCTGGGGCCAACGTCCTGACTTTC.